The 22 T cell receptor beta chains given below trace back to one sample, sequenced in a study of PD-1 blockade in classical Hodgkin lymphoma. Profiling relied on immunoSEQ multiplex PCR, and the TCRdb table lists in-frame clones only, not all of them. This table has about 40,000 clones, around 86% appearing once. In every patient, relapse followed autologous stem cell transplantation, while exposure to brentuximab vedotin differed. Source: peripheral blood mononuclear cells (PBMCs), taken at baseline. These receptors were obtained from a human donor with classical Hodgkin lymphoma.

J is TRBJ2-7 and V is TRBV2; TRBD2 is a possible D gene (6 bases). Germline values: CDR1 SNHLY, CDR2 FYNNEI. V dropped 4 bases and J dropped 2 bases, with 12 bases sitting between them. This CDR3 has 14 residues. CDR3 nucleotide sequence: TGTGCCAGCAGTGCGGGACGGGGGACCTACGAGCAGTACTTC. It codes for CASSAGRGTYEQYF. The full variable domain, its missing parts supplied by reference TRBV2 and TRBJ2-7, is EPEVTQTPSHQVTQMGQEVILRCVPISNHLYFYWYRQILGQKVEFLVSFYNNEISEKSEIFDDQFSVERPDGSNFTLKIRSTKLEDSAMYFCASSAGRGTYEQYFGPGTRLTVT.

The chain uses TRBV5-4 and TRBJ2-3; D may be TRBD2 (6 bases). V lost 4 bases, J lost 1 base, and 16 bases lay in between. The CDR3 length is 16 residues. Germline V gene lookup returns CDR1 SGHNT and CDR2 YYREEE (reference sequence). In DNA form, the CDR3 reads TGTGCCAGCAGCCCCGGGGGTGAGTGGGGCACAGATACGCAGTATTTT. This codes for CASSPGGEWGTDTQYF.

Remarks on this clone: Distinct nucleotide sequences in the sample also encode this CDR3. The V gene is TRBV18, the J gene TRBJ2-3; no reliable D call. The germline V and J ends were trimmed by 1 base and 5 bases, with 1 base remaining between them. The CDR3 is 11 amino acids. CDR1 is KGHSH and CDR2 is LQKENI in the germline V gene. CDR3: CASSPRDTQYF. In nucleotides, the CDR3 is TGTGCCAGCTCACCACGAGATACGCAGTATTTT.

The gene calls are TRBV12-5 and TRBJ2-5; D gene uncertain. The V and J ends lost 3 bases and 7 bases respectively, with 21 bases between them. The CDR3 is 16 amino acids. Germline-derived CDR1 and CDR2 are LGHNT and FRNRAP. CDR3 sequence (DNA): TGTGCTAGTGGTTTATCCTACCCGCAACGGCCTCGGACCCAGTACTTC. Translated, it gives CASGLSYPQRPRTQYF.

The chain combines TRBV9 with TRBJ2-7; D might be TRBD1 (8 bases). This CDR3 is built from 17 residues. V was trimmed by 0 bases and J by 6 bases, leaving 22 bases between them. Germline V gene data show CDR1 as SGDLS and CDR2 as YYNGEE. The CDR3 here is CASSVAGTGGGSGEQYF. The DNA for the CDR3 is TGTGCCAGCAGCGTAGCAGGAACAGGGGGAGGGTCGGGCGAGCAGTACTTC.

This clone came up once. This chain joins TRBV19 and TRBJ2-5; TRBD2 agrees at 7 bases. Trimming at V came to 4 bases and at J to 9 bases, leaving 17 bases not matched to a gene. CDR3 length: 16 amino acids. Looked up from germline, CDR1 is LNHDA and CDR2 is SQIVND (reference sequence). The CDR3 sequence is CASSRMGRDGRAAQYF. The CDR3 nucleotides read TGTGCCAGTAGTAGAATGGGGAGGGACGGGAGAGCAGCCCAGTACTTC.

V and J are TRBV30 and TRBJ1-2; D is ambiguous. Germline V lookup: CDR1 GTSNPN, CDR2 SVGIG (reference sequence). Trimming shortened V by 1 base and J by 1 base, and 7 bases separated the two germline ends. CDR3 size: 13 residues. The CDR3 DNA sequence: TGTGCCTGGAGTGGTCTGCATAACTATGGCTACACCTTC. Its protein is CAWSGLHNYGYTF.

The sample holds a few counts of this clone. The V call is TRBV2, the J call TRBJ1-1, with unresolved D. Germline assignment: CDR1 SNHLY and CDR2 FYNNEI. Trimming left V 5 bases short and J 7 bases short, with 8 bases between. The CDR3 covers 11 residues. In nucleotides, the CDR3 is TGTGCCAGCAGTCAGGAATATGAAGCTTTCTTT. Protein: CASSQEYEAFF.

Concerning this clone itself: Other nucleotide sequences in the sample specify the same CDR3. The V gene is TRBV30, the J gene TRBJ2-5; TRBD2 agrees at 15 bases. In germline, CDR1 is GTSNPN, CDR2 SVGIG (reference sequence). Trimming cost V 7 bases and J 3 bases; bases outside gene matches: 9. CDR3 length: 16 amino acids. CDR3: CAFTGTSGRMEETQYF. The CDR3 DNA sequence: TGTGCCTTCACCGGGACTAGCGGGAGGATGGAAGAGACCCAGTACTTC.

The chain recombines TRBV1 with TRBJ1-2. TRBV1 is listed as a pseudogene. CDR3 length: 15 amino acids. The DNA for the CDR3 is TGCACCAGCAGCCAAACCCCTACAGGTAGGGGGGAGGACACCTTC. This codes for CTSSQTPTGRGEDTF.

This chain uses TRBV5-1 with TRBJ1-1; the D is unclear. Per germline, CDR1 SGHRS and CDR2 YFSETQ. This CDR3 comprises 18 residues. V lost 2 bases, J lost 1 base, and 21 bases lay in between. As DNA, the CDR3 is TGCGCCAGCAGCTTAGGACCCTCTCCTGGAGGTGCGAACACTGAAGCTTTCTTT. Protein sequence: CASSLGPSPGGANTEAFF.

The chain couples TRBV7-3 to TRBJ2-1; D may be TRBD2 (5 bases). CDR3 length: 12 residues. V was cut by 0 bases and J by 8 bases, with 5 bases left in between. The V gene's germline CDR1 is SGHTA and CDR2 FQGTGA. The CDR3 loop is CASSLTGDEQFF. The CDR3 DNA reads TGTGCCAGCAGCTTAACCGGGGATGAGCAGTTCTTC. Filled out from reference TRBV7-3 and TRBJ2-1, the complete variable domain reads GAGVSQTPSNKVTEKGKYVELRCDPISGHTALYWYRQSLGQGPEFLIYFQGTGAADDSGLPNDRFFAVRPEGSVSTLKIQRTERGDSAVYLCASSLTGDEQFFGPGTRLTVL.

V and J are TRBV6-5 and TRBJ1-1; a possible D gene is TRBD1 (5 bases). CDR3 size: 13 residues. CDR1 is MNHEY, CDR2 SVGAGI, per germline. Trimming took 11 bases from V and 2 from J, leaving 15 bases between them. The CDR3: CACRGSRNTEAFF. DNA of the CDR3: TGTGCCTGTAGGGGCTCTAGAAACACTGAAGCTTTCTTT.

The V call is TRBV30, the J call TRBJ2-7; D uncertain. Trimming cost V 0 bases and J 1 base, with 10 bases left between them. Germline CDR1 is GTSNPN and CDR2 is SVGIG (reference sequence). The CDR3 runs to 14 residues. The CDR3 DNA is TGTGCCTGGAGTGTAGGCGTGGGATCCTACGAGCAGTACTTC. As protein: CAWSVGVGSYEQYF.

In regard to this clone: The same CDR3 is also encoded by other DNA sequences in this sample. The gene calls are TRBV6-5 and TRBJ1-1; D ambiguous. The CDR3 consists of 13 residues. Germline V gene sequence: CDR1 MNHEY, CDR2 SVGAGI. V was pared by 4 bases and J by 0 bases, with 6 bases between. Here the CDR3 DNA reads TGTGCCAGCAGTTTAGGACTGAACACTGAAGCTTTCTTT. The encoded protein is CASSLGLNTEAFF.

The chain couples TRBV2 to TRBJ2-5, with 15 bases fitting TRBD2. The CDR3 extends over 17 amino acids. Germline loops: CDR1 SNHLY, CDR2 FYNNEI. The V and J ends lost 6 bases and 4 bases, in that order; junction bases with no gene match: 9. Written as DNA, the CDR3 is TGTGCCAGCAGATATGGACTAGCGGGGGGGAGGGCAGAGACCCAGTACTTC. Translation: CASRYGLAGGRAETQYF.

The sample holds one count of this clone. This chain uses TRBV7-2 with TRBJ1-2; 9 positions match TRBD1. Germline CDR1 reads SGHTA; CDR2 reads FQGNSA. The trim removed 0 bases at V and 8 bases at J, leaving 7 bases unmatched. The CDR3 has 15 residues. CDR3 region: CASSLAGTGIRGYTF. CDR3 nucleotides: TGTGCCAGCAGCTTAGCCGGGACAGGGATTCGGGGCTACACCTTC.

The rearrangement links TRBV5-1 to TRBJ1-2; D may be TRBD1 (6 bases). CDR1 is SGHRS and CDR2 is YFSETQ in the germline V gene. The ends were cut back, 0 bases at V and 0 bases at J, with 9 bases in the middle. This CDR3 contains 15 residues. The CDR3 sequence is CASSLGTEANYGYTF. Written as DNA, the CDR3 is TGCGCCAGCAGCTTGGGGACAGAAGCTAACTATGGCTACACCTTC.

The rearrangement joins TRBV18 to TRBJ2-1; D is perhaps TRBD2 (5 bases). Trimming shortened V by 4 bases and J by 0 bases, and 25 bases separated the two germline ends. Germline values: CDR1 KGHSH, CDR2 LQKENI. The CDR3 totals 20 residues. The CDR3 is CASSRTSGGGTQSSYNEQFF. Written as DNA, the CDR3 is TGTGCCAGCTCACGAACGAGCGGAGGAGGTACTCAAAGCTCCTACAATGAGCAGTTCTTC.

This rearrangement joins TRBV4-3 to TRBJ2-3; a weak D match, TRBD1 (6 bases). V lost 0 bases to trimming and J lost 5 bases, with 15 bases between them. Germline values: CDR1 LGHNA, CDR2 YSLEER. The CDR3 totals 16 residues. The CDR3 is CASSQDTGNHVDTQYF. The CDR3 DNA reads TGCGCCAGCAGCCAAGATACAGGGAATCATGTAGATACGCAGTATTTT.

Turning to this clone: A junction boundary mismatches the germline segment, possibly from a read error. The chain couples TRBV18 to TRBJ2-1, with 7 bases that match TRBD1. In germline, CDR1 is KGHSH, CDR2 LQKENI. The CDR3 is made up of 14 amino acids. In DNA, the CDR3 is TGTGCCAGCTCCAGCACAGAGGGACAGATCAAGCCGGTCTTC. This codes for CASSSTEGQIKPVF.

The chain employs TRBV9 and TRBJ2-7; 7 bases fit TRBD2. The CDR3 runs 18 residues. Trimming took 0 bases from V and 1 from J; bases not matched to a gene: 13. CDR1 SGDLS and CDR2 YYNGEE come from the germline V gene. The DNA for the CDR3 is TGTGCCAGCAGCGTAGGCGGGGGTTCGGGGGTGAGGTCCTACGAGCAGTACTTC. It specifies CASSVGGGSGVRSYEQYF.